The present TCR beta chain was sequenced within a study of blood T cell repertoires in COVID-19. Turning to the study itself: COVID-19 samples from acute and convalescent phases originated in the United States, Italy and Spain. PBMCs, B-cell-depleted T cells, or T cells were the source of the cDNA or gDNA that made up the material.

TCRdb's copy holds only in-frame clones and misses some; the assay was immunoSEQ multiplex PCR. Among about 49,000 clones listed, around 82% were seen once. Sequencing was carried out using peripheral blood. The receptor was isolated from a woman aged 55-70 years with acute or convalescent COVID-19.

Written as DNA, the CDR3 is TGTGCCAGCAGCCAGATCCGGGACAGGGGAACTACTGAAGCTTTCTTT. Encoded protein: CASSQIRDRGTTEAFF. This chain uses TRBV5-8 with TRBJ1-1, with 10 bases aligning to TRBD1. CDR3 length: 16 residues. V lost 4 bases and J lost 5; bases outside the gene matches: 11. Per germline, CDR1 SGHTS and CDR2 YDEGEE.